This T cell receptor beta chain was documented in a study of blood T cell repertoires in COVID-19. About the study: Material from acute and convalescent COVID-19 was sourced from the United States, Italy and Spain. PBMCs, B-cell-depleted T cells, or T cells were the source of the cDNA or gDNA that made up the material.

In the original analysis: Reference gene primer amplification gave estimated nucleated cell counts. Clones were read by immunoSEQ multiplex PCR, and TCRdb kept only the in-frame ones, dropping some. V, J and clone size were drawn from that table, and D and trimming were deduced from the DNA. This table has 270,000 or so clones, around 89% appearing once. The CDR3 extends over 13 amino acids. Germline-derived CDR1 and CDR2 are MNHEY and SMNVEV (reference sequence). V trimming: 5 bases; J trimming: 5 bases; junction bases outside the gene matches: 6. The sequence derives from a man aged 35-49 years with acute or convalescent COVID-19. This chain links TRBV27 with TRBJ2-7; 7 positions match TRBD1. Sequenced sample: peripheral blood. The CDR3 bases are TGTGCCAGCAGTCCACTTGACAGGGACGAGCAGTACTTC. This translates into CASSPLDRDEQYF.